This T cell receptor (beta chain) was identified during a study of T cell responses to AZD1222 COVID-19 vaccine. Overall study results and limits: Donors were chiefly white British, with a greater number of females, and clonal diversity was perhaps underestimated. Just a handful of people given AZD1222 tested seropositive at baseline.

The table lists this clone with a count of one. Its specificity is not known. Sequenced by immunoSEQ multiplex PCR; TCRdb stores in-frame clones only, minus some. The data contain 130,000 to 150,000 clones, over 85% of them singletons. Trimming left V 2 bases short and J 7 bases short, with 15 bases between. Germline V gene data show CDR1 as MNHEY and CDR2 as SVGAGI. This CDR3 region has 15 residues. Second-dose schedules of about 4 or about 12 weeks were combined. The TCR comes from an adult who received the AZD1222 COVID-19 vaccine. Source: peripheral blood, taken 28 days after the second AZD1222 dose. V gene TRBV6-5 combines with J gene TRBJ1-5, with D hard to call. The CDR3 here is CASSYSYNEEQPQHF. The CDR3 DNA is TGTGCCAGCAGTTACAGCTACAATGAGGAGCAGCCCCAGCATTTT.